A selection of T cell receptor beta chains follows, all from one sample in a study of memory CD4+ T cells and cytomegalovirus serostatus. Libraries were prepared by immunoSEQ multiplex PCR; TCRdb keeps only in-frame clonotypes and omits some of them. Of roughly 67,000 clones in the sample, 70% to 80% were seen once. The sequencing input was memory CD4+ T cells from blood. These receptors originate from an adult in good health and CMV-seropositive. CDR3s include the opening cysteine and the closing phenylalanine or tryptophan. The order of the fields is V gene, J gene, clone size, D gene, CDR3 DNA, CDR3 protein. A D gene is named only where the DNA matches it firmly. The size entry is marked missing in some rows and otherwise reads once, few, many or a size class.

V: TRBV7-6
J: TRBJ2-3
size: .
D: .
DNA: TGTGCCAGCAGCTTAGCGCCCCCGGGGGCCCCTGGGACAGATACGCAGTATTTT
CDR3: CASSLAPPGAPGTDTQYF

V: TRBV4-1
J: TRBJ1-2
size: few
D: .
DNA: TGCGCCAGCAGCCAAGTAGAGTATGGCTACACCTTC
CDR3: CASSQVEYGYTF

V: TRBV11-3
J: TRBJ2-5
size: .
D: TRBD2
DNA: TGTGCCAGCAGCTTAGAAGGACTAGCGGACCAGTACTTC
CDR3: CASSLEGLADQYF

V: TRBV5-5
J: TRBJ2-1
size: .
D: TRBD2
DNA: TGTGCCAGCAGCTGGGGGACTAGCGGCAATGAGCAGTTCTTC
CDR3: CASSWGTSGNEQFF

V: TRBV7-9
J: TRBJ2-5
size: .
D: .
DNA: TGTGCCAGCAGCTTAGCGGGGGTCGCAGAGACCCAGTACTTC
CDR3: CASSLAGVAETQYF

V: TRBV28
J: TRBJ1-1
size: few
D: .
DNA: TGTGCCAGCAGTTTATCGGGGGGATCCGAAGCTTTCTTT
CDR3: CASSLSGGSEAFF

V: TRBV7-2
J: TRBJ2-7
size: .
D: TRBD2
DNA: TGTGCCAGCAGCCTCCAGGGACTAGCGCCCCGGTCGACCTACGAGCAGTACTTC
CDR3: CASSLQGLAPRSTYEQYF

V: TRBV4-1
J: TRBJ2-1
size: .
D: TRBD2
DNA: TGCGCCAGCAGCCAATCGACTAGCGGGGGTAACAATGAGCAGTTCTTC
CDR3: CASSQSTSGGNNEQFF

V: TRBV25-1
J: TRBJ2-3
size: .
D: TRBD2
DNA: TGTGCCAGCAGTCCTCTAGCGGGGAGGGGTACAGATACGCAGTATTTT
CDR3: CASSPLAGRGTDTQYF

V: TRBV7-9
J: TRBJ1-6
size: .
D: TRBD1
DNA: TGTGCCAGCAGCTTTGGGACAGGGAGCGGTTCACCCCTCCACTTT
CDR3: CASSFGTGSGSPLHF

V: TRBV5-4
J: TRBJ2-3
size: .
D: .
DNA: TGTGCCAGCAGCTCCCAGACGACACGAAGCACAGATACGCAGTATTTT
CDR3: CASSSQTTRSTDTQYF

V: TRBV5-7
J: TRBJ1-1
size: .
D: .
DNA: TGTGCCAGCAGCTTCGGGACAACTGAAGCTTTCTTT
CDR3: CASSFGTTEAFF

V: TRBV7-8
J: TRBJ1-5
size: few
D: TRBD1
DNA: TGTGCCAGCAGCGAATGGACAGGGACTAATCAGCCCCAGCATTTT
CDR3: CASSEWTGTNQPQHF

V: TRBV28
J: TRBJ2-7
size: .
D: TRBD1
DNA: TGTGCAAGCAGTGGGACAGGAGTATGGGAGCAGTACTTC
CDR3: CASSGTGVWEQYF

V: TRBV5-4
J: TRBJ2-1
size: once
D: .
DNA: TGTGCCAGCAGCTTGAACTCTCAGGGCTCGGGGGATGAGCAGTTCTTC
CDR3: CASSLNSQGSGDEQFF

V: TRBV7-2
J: TRBJ1-2
size: few
D: TRBD1
DNA: TGTGCCAGCAGCGGGGGACAGGACTATGGCTACACCTTC
CDR3: CASSGGQDYGYTF

V: TRBV15
J: TRBJ1-2
size: .
D: .
DNA: TGTGCCACCAGCAGAGCCAAGGGACACGGTGGCTACACCTTC
CDR3: CATSRAKGHGGYTF

V: TRBV28
J: TRBJ2-7
size: .
D: TRBD2
DNA: TGTGCCAGCAGCACCCTGGGGACTAGCGGGACCAACGAGCAGTACTTC
CDR3: CASSTLGTSGTNEQYF

V: TRBV2
J: TRBJ2-1
size: .
D: TRBD2
DNA: TGTGCCAGCATTAGGACTAGCGGGGGGAATGAGCAGTTCTTC
CDR3: CASIRTSGGNEQFF

V: TRBV30
J: TRBJ2-7
size: .
D: .
DNA: TGTGCCTGGAGTCCCCAAAACGAGCAGTACTTC
CDR3: CAWSPQNEQYF

V: TRBV7-2
J: TRBJ2-7
size: once
D: .
DNA: TGTGCCAGCGCCGCCAGCTGGCGGGAAGAGCAGTACTTC
CDR3: CASAASWREEQYF

V: TRBV11-3
J: TRBJ2-6
size: once
D: .
DNA: TGTGCCAGCAGTGAGAATCCTGGGGCCAACGTCCTGACTTTC
CDR3: CASSENPGANVLTF

V: TRBV18
J: TRBJ2-5
size: .
D: .
DNA: TGTGCCAGCTCACCTGGCAGGTCCCAAGAGACCCAGTACTTC
CDR3: CASSPGRSQETQYF

V: TRBV28
J: TRBJ2-3
size: .
D: TRBD2
DNA: TGTGCCAGCAGTATGCAGCGGGGGGGCCTTGGAGATACGCAGTATTTT
CDR3: CASSMQRGGLGDTQYF

V: TRBV5-1
J: TRBJ2-2
size: .
D: TRBD2
DNA: TGCGCCAGCAGCCCAAGAGCCCCCTCGCGGGGGGGCAACGGGGAGCTGTTTTTT
CDR3: CASSPRAPSRGGNGELFF

V: TRBV5-4
J: TRBJ1-1
size: .
D: .
DNA: TGTGCCAGCAGCCCGGGGCTCATGAACACTGAAGCTTTCTTT
CDR3: CASSPGLMNTEAFF

V: TRBV2
J: TRBJ1-1
size: few
D: TRBD1
DNA: TGTGCCGGAGGACAGGGACTGAACACTGAAGCTTTCTTT
CDR3: CAGGQGLNTEAFF

V: TRBV29-1
J: TRBJ2-5
size: once
D: .
DNA: TGCAGCGTTGGACCAGGGGAGACCCAGTACTTC
CDR3: CSVGPGETQYF

V: TRBV6-1
J: TRBJ1-5
size: .
D: .
DNA: TGTGCCAGCAGTGAAGAAGTCAGGCAGCCCCAGCATTTT
CDR3: CASSEEVRQPQHF

V: TRBV19
J: TRBJ2-1
size: .
D: .
DNA: TGTGCCAGTAGTAACAGAAATGAGCAGTTCTTC
CDR3: CASSNRNEQFF

V: TRBV6-5
J: TRBJ2-2
size: .
D: TRBD1
DNA: TGTGCCAGCAGTCCAGGACAGGGTAACACCGGGGAGCTGTTTTTT
CDR3: CASSPGQGNTGELFF

V: TRBV29-1
J: TRBJ2-1
size: .
D: .
DNA: TGCAGCGTTGAAGATCTCAGGGGAGGGGAGTTCTTC
CDR3: CSVEDLRGGEFF

V: TRBV2
J: TRBJ2-3
size: .
D: TRBD2
DNA: TGTGCCAGCACAGCGGGGGGTAGCACAGATACGCAGTATTTT
CDR3: CASTAGGSTDTQYF

V: TRBV6-6
J: TRBJ1-2
size: .
D: TRBD1
DNA: TGTGCCAGCAGTTACGGGGACAGCGGGAGTGGCTACACCTTC
CDR3: CASSYGDSGSGYTF

V: TRBV28
J: TRBJ2-2
size: .
D: TRBD2
DNA: TGTGCCAGCACGGGGACTACGAACACCGGGGAGCTGTTTTTT
CDR3: CASTGTTNTGELFF

V: TRBV7-3
J: TRBJ1-1
size: .
D: .
DNA: TGTGCCAGCAGCTTGGGACCTCGGGGAAACACTGAAGCTTTCTTT
CDR3: CASSLGPRGNTEAFF

V: TRBV27
J: TRBJ1-3
size: few
D: TRBD1
DNA: TGTGCCACCACCCTTTGGACAGGTAGGAGTGAACACACCATATATTTT
CDR3: CATTLWTGRSEHTIYF

V: TRBV7-9
J: TRBJ1-1
size: .
D: TRBD1
DNA: TGTGCCAGCAGCGAAACAGGGGAGCACACTGAAGCTTTCTTT
CDR3: CASSETGEHTEAFF

V: TRBV4-3
J: TRBJ1-2
size: .
D: .
DNA: TGCGCCAGCAGCCAGGTGAAAGCGGGTCCTGGCTACACCTTC
CDR3: CASSQVKAGPGYTF

V: TRBV9
J: TRBJ2-3
size: .
D: TRBD2
DNA: TGTGCCAGCAGCGTGCCGGGGGGGAGCACAGATACGCAGTATTTT
CDR3: CASSVPGGSTDTQYF

V: TRBV30
J: TRBJ2-1
size: .
D: .
DNA: TGTGCCTGTTCCGGGACTGCTTACAATGAGCAGTTCTTC
CDR3: CACSGTAYNEQFF

V: TRBV19
J: TRBJ1-6
size: few
D: TRBD1
DNA: TGTGCCAGTAGTATTCGGGACAGCTCACCCCTCCACTTT
CDR3: CASSIRDSSPLHF

V: TRBV11-2
J: TRBJ2-3
size: .
D: .
DNA: TGTGCCAGCAGCTTAGATCATCGTTTGGATACGCAGTATTTT
CDR3: CASSLDHRLDTQYF

V: TRBV10-2
J: TRBJ2-7
size: .
D: .
DNA: TGCGCCAGCAGAGGAGGGGATGGTTCCTACGAGCAGTACTTC
CDR3: CASRGGDGSYEQYF

V: TRBV28
J: TRBJ2-2
size: .
D: .
DNA: TGTGCCAGCAGTCTAACCCCGGGGGACACCGGGGAGCTGTTTTTT
CDR3: CASSLTPGDTGELFF

V: TRBV19
J: TRBJ1-2
size: .
D: TRBD1
DNA: TGTGCCAGTAGTACCAGGGGGTATGGCTACACCTTC
CDR3: CASSTRGYGYTF

V: TRBV30
J: TRBJ1-2
size: .
D: .
DNA: TGTGCCTGTACAGACAGAGCAACCACAGCTAGCTATGGCTACACCTTC
CDR3: CACTDRATTASYGYTF

V: TRBV15
J: TRBJ2-4
size: few
D: TRBD1
DNA: TGTGCCACCAGCAGACCGGGACAGGGCGAAAACATTCAGTACTTC
CDR3: CATSRPGQGENIQYF

V: TRBV5-6
J: TRBJ1-4
size: .
D: .
DNA: TGTGCCAGCAGCAGACAGGCCCGAGAAAAACTGTTTTTT
CDR3: CASSRQAREKLFF

V: TRBV7-9
J: TRBJ1-4
size: .
D: .
DNA: TGTGCCAGCACCAGACGTCGGGGTGCCACGACTAATGAAAAACTGTTTTTT
CDR3: CASTRRRGATTNEKLFF

V: TRBV18
J: TRBJ1-5
size: .
D: .
DNA: TGTGCCAGCTCACCCGGACACTCCAATCAGCCCCAGCATTTT
CDR3: CASSPGHSNQPQHF

V: TRBV11-2
J: TRBJ1-6
size: .
D: TRBD1
DNA: TGTGCCAGCAGCTTAATAGGGACAGGGGACTCACCCCTCCACTTT
CDR3: CASSLIGTGDSPLHF

V: TRBV4-1
J: TRBJ1-1
size: .
D: .
DNA: TGCGCCAGCAGCCAAGATAAGGGACGGGGGGTTGGTTCCACTGAAGCTTTCTTT
CDR3: CASSQDKGRGVGSTEAFF

V: TRBV15
J: TRBJ2-7
size: .
D: .
DNA: TGTGCCACCAGCAGAGAGAAGGGGATCTCCTACGAGCAGTACTTC
CDR3: CATSREKGISYEQYF

V: TRBV4-3
J: TRBJ2-2
size: .
D: TRBD1
DNA: TGCGCCAGCAGCCAACAACTCCGGACAGGGGGCAACACCGGGGAGCTGTTTTTT
CDR3: CASSQQLRTGGNTGELFF

V: TRBV21-1
J: TRBJ2-1
size: once
D: .
DNA: TGTGCCAGCAGCAAAGGGAGCGGGATCTACAATGAGCAGTTCTTC
CDR3: CASSKGSGIYNEQFF

V: TRBV28
J: TRBJ1-2
size: .
D: TRBD1
DNA: TGTGCCAGCAGTCTCCGACAGGGGATGAACTATGGCTACACCTTC
CDR3: CASSLRQGMNYGYTF

V: TRBV5-1
J: TRBJ2-7
size: .
D: TRBD1
DNA: TGCGCCAGCAGCTTGGTTGGACAGGGGGCGGGAGAGCAGTACTTC
CDR3: CASSLVGQGAGEQYF

V: TRBV4-2
J: TRBJ2-1
size: .
D: TRBD2
DNA: TGTGCCAGCAGCCAAGTATCAACTAGCGGGGGGGTGGGCTCCTACAATGAGCAGTTCTTC
CDR3: CASSQVSTSGGVGSYNEQFF

V: TRBV5-4
J: TRBJ2-5
size: .
D: .
DNA: TGTGCCAGCAGCATCCAACAAGAGACCCAGTACTTC
CDR3: CASSIQQETQYF